Presented here are 20 T cell receptor beta chains from one specimen sequenced in a study of shared clonotypes between healthy human individuals (dated by TCRdb to about 2020). Library prep was done by the immunoSEQ multiplex PCR assay. In its TCRdb copy, this immuneACCESS table keeps in-frame sequences only and misses some clones. Where compared with another copy, unresolved V genes explain less than half of these, and the others have no known cause. The sample table shows nearly 2 million clones, and around 96% are seen once. The top ten clones comprise more than 0.9% of the sample. CD8 naive samples consisted of CD45RO-negative cells that were positively selected for CCR7, yielding a CD45RA+CCR7+ population without TemRA cells. The sample consisted of naive CD8+ T cells sorted from blood. Read against the paper, the sample's cell subset or site label means: CD45RA+CCR7+. The receptors were gathered from a young man in good health.

This chain links TRBV27 with TRBJ2-7, with D perhaps assigned TRBD1 or TRBD2 (7 bases each). The ends were cut back, 3 bases at V and 7 bases at J, with 16 bases in the middle. This CDR3 contains 14 residues. Germline CDR1 and CDR2: MNHEY and SMNVEV (reference sequence). The CDR3 DNA sequence: TGTGCCAGCAGTTTGGTTGCAGGGGGGGGTGAGCAGTACTTC. Residues: CASSLVAGGGEQYF.

The chain employs TRBV2 and TRBJ1-2, with 11 bases that match TRBD1. The trim removed 2 bases at V and 3 bases at J, leaving 2 bases unmatched. Germline V gives CDR1 SNHLY, CDR2 FYNNEI. The CDR3 consists of 15 residues. The CDR3 protein is CASSEWTGGHYGYTF. The CDR3 DNA follows: TGTGCCAGCAGTGAATGGACAGGGGGCCACTATGGCTACACCTTC.

The rearrangement joins TRBV5-5 to TRBJ2-2; possible D gene TRBD2, 7 bases. CDR1 and CDR2 from the germline V gene are SGHKS and YYEKEE (reference sequence). The CDR3 has 17 amino acids. With 4 bases removed from V and 4 bases from J, the gap between germline ends came to 20 bases. CDR3 residues: CASSLHWPGGPTGELFF. The CDR3 DNA reads TGTGCCAGCAGCCTACACTGGCCGGGGGGCCCCACCGGGGAGCTGTTTTTT.

The rearrangement links TRBV7-9 to TRBJ2-3; 10 positions match TRBD2. Germline trimming cut 3 bases from V and 8 bases from J; bases unmatched to any gene: 11. This CDR3 region has 16 residues. Germline lookup yields CDR1 SEHNR and CDR2 FQNEAQ (reference sequence). CDR3 bases: TGTGCCAGCAGCTTCTCCCTAGCGGGAGTGCGTGGTACGCAGTATTTT. Translating it yields CASSFSLAGVRGTQYF.

Here the CDR3 reads CASSYASGGNYEQYF. The CDR3 DNA reads TGTGCCAGCAGTTATGCTAGCGGGGGGAACTACGAGCAGTACTTC. The gene calls are TRBV6-6 and TRBJ2-7; 11 nucleotides agree with TRBD2. The germline V gene has CDR1 MNHNY and CDR2 SVGAGI (reference sequence). The CDR3 covers 15 residues. V was clipped by 3 bases and J by 3 bases; unmatched bases: 4.

This chain links TRBV2 with TRBJ2-7, with D uncertain. There are 14 residues in the CDR3. Germline-derived CDR1 and CDR2 are SNHLY and FYNNEI. V lost 8 bases and J lost 0, with 14 bases in between. As DNA, the CDR3 is TGTGCCAGCCGGGCGGACCTCCTCTCCTACGAGCAGTACTTC. It translates to CASRADLLSYEQYF. The whole variable domain, remainder taken from reference TRBV2 and TRBJ2-7, is EPEVTQTPSHQVTQMGQEVILRCVPISNHLYFYWYRQILGQKVEFLVSFYNNEISEKSEIFDDQFSVERPDGSNFTLKIRSTKLEDSAMYFCASRADLLSYEQYFGPGTRLTVT.

This clone was seen only once. The chain uses TRBV11-2 and TRBJ2-7; TRBD2 agrees at 7 bases. CDR1 is SGHAT and CDR2 is FQNNGV in the germline V gene. With V trimmed by 1 base and J by 0 bases, 6 bases remained unmatched. The CDR3 contains 16 residues. CDR3 nucleotides: TGTGCCAGCAGCTTAGTGTCTCCGGGAGGCTCCTACGAGCAGTACTTC. Amino acids: CASSLVSPGGSYEQYF. Variable domain in full (rest from reference TRBV11-2 and TRBJ2-7): EAGVAQSPRYKIIEKRQSVAFWCNPISGHATLYWYQQILGQGPKLLIQFQNNGVVDDSQLPKDRFSAERLKGVDSTLKIQPAKLEDSAVYLCASSLVSPGGSYEQYFGPGTRLTVT.

This chain connects TRBV29-1 to TRBJ2-1, with 11 bases lining up with TRBD2. With 7 bases clipped from V and 1 base from J, the junction kept 6 bases outside the gene matches. Per the germline V gene, CDR1 is SQVTM and CDR2 is ANQGSEA. The CDR3 is 15 residues long. CDR3 amino acids: CSAVGLAGSYNEQFF. CDR3 bases: TGCAGCGCCGTCGGACTAGCGGGTTCCTACAATGAGCAGTTCTTC.

The CDR3 nucleotides read TGTGCCATCAGTGACCCGGGACTAGCGGGAAACACCGGGGAGCTGTTTTTT. It encodes CAISDPGLAGNTGELFF. The V call is TRBV10-3, the J call TRBJ2-2; 13 nucleotides align to TRBD2. Germline V gene lookup returns CDR1 ENHRY and CDR2 SYGVKD. V gave up 3 bases and J gave up 2 bases; unmatched junction bases: 3. CDR3 size: 17 residues.

The V and J genes are TRBV20-1 and TRBJ2-7, with D hard to call. The V gene lost 4 bases and the J gene lost 3 bases, with 7 bases spanning the gap. Germline V gene lookup returns CDR1 DFQATT and CDR2 SNEGSKA (reference sequence). The CDR3 extends over 11 amino acids. The CDR3, as DNA: TGCAGTGCTAAACTCCTCTACGAGCAGTACTTC. Its translation is CSAKLLYEQYF.

The chain couples TRBV19 to TRBJ2-1; 7 nucleotides match TRBD1. The junction had 3 bases not matched to a gene; V was cut back by 7 bases and J by 6 bases. The CDR3 runs to 12 residues. Germline lookup yields CDR1 LNHDA and CDR2 SQIVND (reference sequence). CDR3 sequence (DNA): TGTGCCAGTAATCACAGGGGCAATGAGCAGTTCTTC. Translation gives CASNHRGNEQFF.

V and J are TRBV20-1 and TRBJ1-4; no clear D. Trimming took off 6 bases at V and 5 bases at J, with 7 bases between the two ends. In germline, CDR1 is DFQATT, CDR2 SNEGSKA (reference sequence). The CDR3 is made up of 11 amino acids. The CDR3: CSAAENEKLFF. The CDR3 DNA is TGCAGTGCGGCTGAGAATGAAAAACTGTTTTTT.

The CDR3 bases are TGTGCCACCTCGACATACGGCTATGGCTACACCTTC. Its protein product is CATSTYGYGYTF. The J gene is TRBJ1-2, the V gene TRBV19; D remains unclear. The CDR3 extends over 12 amino acids. Trimming took off 10 bases at V and 4 bases at J, with 13 bases between the two ends. The germline V gene has CDR1 LNHDA and CDR2 SQIVND (reference sequence).

The CDR3 DNA sequence: TGTGCCAGCAGCTTGGACGCGGAAAACATTCAGTACTTC. Amino acid sequence: CASSLDAENIQYF. J is TRBJ2-4 and V is TRBV7-6; D is undetermined. Trimming took off 3 bases at V and 5 bases at J, with 8 bases between the two ends. Germline V gene lookup returns CDR1 SGHVS and CDR2 FNYEAQ. The CDR3 contains 13 residues.

The CDR3 DNA follows: TGTGCCAGTAGTATAGACGCCTCCTACGAGCAGTACTTC. Translating gives CASSIDASYEQYF. V gene TRBV19 combines with J gene TRBJ2-5, with D unresolved. The J call may be faulty, since TRBJ2-7 better matches the DNA end. Germline V CDR1 and CDR2: LNHDA, SQIVND (reference sequence). The CDR3 totals 13 residues.

The chain couples TRBV7-9 to TRBJ2-7; 9 bases map to TRBD2. Germline V gene lookup returns CDR1 SEHNR and CDR2 FQNEAQ (reference sequence). V shed 1 base and J 4 bases; nucleotides not matched to a gene: 5. This CDR3 comprises 15 residues. The CDR3 DNA reads as TGTGCCAGCAGCTTAGAAGGGACTAGCTCTTACGAGCAGTACTTC. It yields the protein CASSLEGTSSYEQYF.

This CDR3 is CASRPKGGANNEQFF. Here the CDR3 DNA reads TGTGCCAGCAGGCCAAAGGGGGGGGCCAACAATGAGCAGTTCTTC. V and J are TRBV6-6 and TRBJ2-1, with D perhaps matching TRBD2 (7 bases). The CDR3 is 15 amino acids. V was trimmed by 6 bases and J by 5 bases, leaving 17 bases between them. Germline assignment: CDR1 MNHNY and CDR2 SVGAGI (reference sequence).

The V gene is TRBV7-8, the J gene TRBJ2-5, with TRBD2 matching over 11 bases. Losses at the gene ends were 5 bases for V and 5 bases for J; bases not matched to a gene: 7. In germline, CDR1 is SGHVS, CDR2 FQNEAQ. This CDR3 has 15 residues. In DNA form, the CDR3 reads TGTGCCAGCAGCCTAACGACTAGCGGGGTTGAGACCCAGTACTTC. This sequence encodes CASSLTTSGVETQYF.

The chain couples TRBV6-5 to TRBJ2-1, with unresolved D. There are 14 residues in the CDR3. V lost 7 bases to trimming and J lost 3 bases, with 13 bases between them. Germline assignment: CDR1 MNHEY and CDR2 SVGAGI. Written as DNA, the CDR3 is TGTGCCAGCATGACTCTTTCCGGCTACAATGAGCAGTTCTTC. Amino acids: CASMTLSGYNEQFF.

The genes are TRBV6-1 and TRBJ1-3; 8 bases align to TRBD1. The CDR3 loop spans 14 amino acids. From germline, CDR1 is MNHNS and CDR2 SASEGT. Trimming at V came to 5 bases and at J to 3 bases, leaving 3 bases not matched to a gene. The CDR3 DNA sequence: TGTGCCAGCAGTCAGGGGGCCTATGGAAACACCATATATTTT. It encodes CASSQGAYGNTIYF.